This TCR beta chain was sequenced for a study of blood T cells in healthy people across ages. Findings and limits, study-wide: Naive CD4+ cell counts and diversity both ran higher in long-lived than in aged donors.

V was pared by 3 bases and J by 10 bases, with 11 bases of the junction left unmatched. The CDR3 length is 17 residues. Germline CDR1 reads MGHRA; CDR2 reads YSYEKL. A J-beta primer mix and a sample-barcoded 5' primer were used in a second PCR of roughly 6 to 11 cycles. There were at least 3 million CDR3-containing paired-end reads obtained from each sample. TCRdb re-called the 5' RACE reads through MiXCR, storing one row per CDR3 protein. The table includes 1.8 million or so distinct CDR3 sequences, approximately 40% detected once. Healthy Caucasians from Russia aged roughly 6 to 90 served as donors. Isolated per sample were at least 6.5 million PBMCs. This clonotype came up a few times. Its antigen remains unknown.

Sequencing used blood. The clonotype comes from a human donor in good health. The chain recombines TRBV4-1 with TRBJ2-1; 14 bases align to TRBD2. The CDR3 protein is CASSHKMTSGGEVEQFF. Here the CDR3 DNA reads TGCGCCAGCAGCCACAAAATGACTAGCGGGGGGGAGGTAGAGCAGTTCTTC.